This is a list of T cell receptor beta chains from one sample in a study of T cell repertoires in cytomegalovirus infection. TCRdb processed the reads anew with MiXCR; each CDR3 protein has one entry. In the table there are 230,000 or so distinct CDR3 sequences, over 15% of which are singletons. Input material: CD8+ T cells from PBMCs. Every receptor here comes from a human donor in good health (CMV status not recorded). Some clones in this sample may be carry-over from other donors' samples. Both conserved end residues are trimmed from each CDR3. The size entry is marked missing in some rows and otherwise reads once, few, many or a size class.

clone size	V gene	CDR3 protein
many	TRBV7-9	ASSTTLVYNEQF
NA	TRBV6-1	ASSEIFQGPYNEQF
few	TRBV7-3	ASSLRRSFEQF
NA	TRBV20-1	SARTPATSRRYEQF
many	TRBV28	ASSFVGETQY
few	TRBV6-5	ASSYSSTGANNYGYT
few	TRBV12-5	ASGFSYSTTNEKLF
many	TRBV7-2	ASSSYRDSYEQY
few	TRBV29-1	SVELGDSWTYEQY
many	TRBV4-2	ASQWGATNEKLF
many	TRBV28	ASSLGRGVSYEQY
few	TRBV7-8	ASKMMGGSAGPDTQY
few	TRBV7-2	ASSLVSGGAAEQF
few	TRBV7-9	ASSLDPGETQY